The clone carrying this TCR beta chain was observed once. What it recognizes is unknown. Some clones are missing from TCRdb's copy, which holds only in-frame ones; the method was immunoSEQ multiplex PCR. The table lists 140,000 or so clones, roughly 86% of them singletons. The data stem from a study of T cell responses to AZD1222 COVID-19 vaccine. Study-wide results and caveats: Per reports, nearly half of all spike-specific TCRs target regions that are unmutated in variants.

CDR1 SGHDT and CDR2 YYEEEE come from the germline V gene. The length of the CDR3 is 13 residues. V shed 9 bases and J shed 3 bases, with 14 bases lying between them. The rearrangement uses TRBV5-6 and TRBJ2-3; D might be TRBD2 (6 bases). The sequenced sample was peripheral blood, obtained 28 days after the second dose of the MenACWY control vaccine. This TCR came from an adult who received the MenACWY meningococcal vaccine as a control. CDR3 loop: CATTRDRTDTQYF. In nucleotides, the CDR3 is TGTGCCACTACGCGGGACCGGACAGATACGCAGTATTTT.